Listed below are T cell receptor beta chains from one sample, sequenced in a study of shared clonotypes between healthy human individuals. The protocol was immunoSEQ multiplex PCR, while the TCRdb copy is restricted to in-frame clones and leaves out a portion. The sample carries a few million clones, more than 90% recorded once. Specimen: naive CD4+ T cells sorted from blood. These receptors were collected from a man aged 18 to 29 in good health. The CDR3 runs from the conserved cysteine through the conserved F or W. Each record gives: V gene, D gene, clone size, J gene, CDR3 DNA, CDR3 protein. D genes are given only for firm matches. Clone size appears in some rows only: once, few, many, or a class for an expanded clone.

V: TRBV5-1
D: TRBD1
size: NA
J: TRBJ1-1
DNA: TGCGCCAGCAGAATCACCGGGACAGTGAACACTGAAGCTTTCTTT
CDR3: CASRITGTVNTEAFF

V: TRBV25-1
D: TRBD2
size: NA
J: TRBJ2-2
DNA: TGTGCCAGCAGAGAAAGCGGGAAGGAGGCCGGGGAGCTGTTTTTT
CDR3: CASRESGKEAGELFF

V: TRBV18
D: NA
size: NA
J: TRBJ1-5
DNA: TGTGCCAGCTCTACGGCAGGGGCGTCCAAGTCGCCCCAGCATTTT
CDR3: CASSTAGASKSPQHF

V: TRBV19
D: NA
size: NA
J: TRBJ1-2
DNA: TGTGCCAGTAGCCAAGCAGGGAGTAGGGGCTATGGCTACACCTTC
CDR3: CASSQAGSRGYGYTF

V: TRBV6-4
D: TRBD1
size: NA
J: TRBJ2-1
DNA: TGTGCCAGTTTCCCCGGGACAGGGGTGGACAATGAGCAGTTCTTC
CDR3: CASFPGTGVDNEQFF

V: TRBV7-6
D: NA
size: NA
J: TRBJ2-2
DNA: TGTGCCAGCAGCTTAGGCGGGACGAACACCGGGGAGCTGTTTTTT
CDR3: CASSLGGTNTGELFF

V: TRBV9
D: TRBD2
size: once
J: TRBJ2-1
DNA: TGTGCCAGCAGCATTAGCGGGAGCTCCTACAATGAGCAGTTCTTC
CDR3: CASSISGSSYNEQFF

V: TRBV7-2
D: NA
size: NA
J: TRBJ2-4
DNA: TGTGCCAGCAGCTTAAACAGCTTGGGCATTCAGTACTTC
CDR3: CASSLNSLGIQYF

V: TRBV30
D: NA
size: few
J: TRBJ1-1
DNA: TGTGCCTGGACCCACGGTGGGACTGAAGCTTTCTTT
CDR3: CAWTHGGTEAFF

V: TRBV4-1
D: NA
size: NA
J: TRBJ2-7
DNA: TGCGCCAGCAGCCAAGTTCGAGACACTCTCTACGAGCAGTACTTC
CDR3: CASSQVRDTLYEQYF

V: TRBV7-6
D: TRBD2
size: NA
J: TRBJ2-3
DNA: TGTGCCAGCAGCTCAGTGGGTAGCGGGATGACAGATACGCAGTATTTT
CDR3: CASSSVGSGMTDTQYF

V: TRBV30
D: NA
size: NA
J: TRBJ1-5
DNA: TGTGCCTGGAGTGTAGCTGAAACAGGACCCCAGCATTTT
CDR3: CAWSVAETGPQHF

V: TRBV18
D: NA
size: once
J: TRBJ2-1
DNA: TGTGCCAGCTCACCGACGAGGGGCGCGGATACCTACAATGAGCAGTTCTTC
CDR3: CASSPTRGADTYNEQFF

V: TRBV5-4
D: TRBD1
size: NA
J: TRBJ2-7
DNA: TGTGCCAGCGCCTCCGGGACAGCGACCTACGAGCAGTACTTC
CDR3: CASASGTATYEQYF

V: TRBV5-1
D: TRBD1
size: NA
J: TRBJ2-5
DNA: TGCGCCAGCAGCTGGACAGGGCAAGAGACCCAGTACTTC
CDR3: CASSWTGQETQYF

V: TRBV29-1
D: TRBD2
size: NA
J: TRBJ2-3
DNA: TGCAGCGCTACTAGAGGACTAGCGGGGAGCACAGATACGCAGTATTTT
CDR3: CSATRGLAGSTDTQYF

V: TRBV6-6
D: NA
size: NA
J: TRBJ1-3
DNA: TGTGCCAGCAGTTACTCAACAGGTCACTCTGGAAACACCATATATTTT
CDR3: CASSYSTGHSGNTIYF

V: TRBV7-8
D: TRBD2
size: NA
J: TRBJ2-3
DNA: TGTGCCAGCAGCTCAATTGGTAGTCCTAGCGGGATTACGCAGTATTTT
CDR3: CASSSIGSPSGITQYF

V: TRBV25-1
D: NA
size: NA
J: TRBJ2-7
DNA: TGTGCCAGCAGCGAAAATTCCTACGAGCAGTACTTC
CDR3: CASSENSYEQYF

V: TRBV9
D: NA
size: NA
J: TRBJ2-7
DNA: TGTGCCAGCAGCCCCCGGACCGCCGTGAGAGACGAGCAGTACTTC
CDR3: CASSPRTAVRDEQYF

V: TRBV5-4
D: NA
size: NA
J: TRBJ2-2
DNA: TGTGCCAGCAGCTTGGATATTAGCGTGAACACCGGGGAGCTGTTTTTT
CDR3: CASSLDISVNTGELFF

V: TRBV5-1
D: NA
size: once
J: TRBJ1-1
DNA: TGCGCCAGCAGCTTGGCTAGGGGTTTGGGGAACACTGAAGCTTTCTTT
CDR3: CASSLARGLGNTEAFF